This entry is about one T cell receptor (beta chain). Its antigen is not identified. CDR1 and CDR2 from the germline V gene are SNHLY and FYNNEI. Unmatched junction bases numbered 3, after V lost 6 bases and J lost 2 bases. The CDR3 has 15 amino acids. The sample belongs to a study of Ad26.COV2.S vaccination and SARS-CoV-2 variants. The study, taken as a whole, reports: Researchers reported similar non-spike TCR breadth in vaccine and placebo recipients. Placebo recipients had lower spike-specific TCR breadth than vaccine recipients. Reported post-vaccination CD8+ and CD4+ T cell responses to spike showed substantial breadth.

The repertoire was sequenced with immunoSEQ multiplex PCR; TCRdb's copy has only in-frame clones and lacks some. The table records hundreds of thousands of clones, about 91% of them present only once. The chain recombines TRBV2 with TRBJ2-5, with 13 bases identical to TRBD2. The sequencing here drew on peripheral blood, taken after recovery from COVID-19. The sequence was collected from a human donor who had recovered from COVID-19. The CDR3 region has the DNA TGTGCCAGCAGGGGACTAGCGGGGAGACAAGAGACCCAGTACTTC. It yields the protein CASRGLAGRQETQYF.